This T cell receptor (beta chain) was sequenced during a study of shared clonotypes between healthy human individuals. The method was immunoSEQ multiplex PCR; TCRdb's version includes in-frame clones alone and lacks a portion of them. The sample carries about 2 million clones, about 95% recorded once. Naive CD8 cells lacked CD45RO and underwent positive selection for CCR7, leaving out terminally differentiated effector memory CD45RA+ cells. Nashville, Tennessee was home to all donors, who were Caucasian adults. The V gene's germline CDR1 is GTSNPN and CDR2 SVGIG (reference sequence). The CDR3 is 13 residues long. V was trimmed by 2 bases and J by 4 bases, leaving 11 bases between them.

The TCR comes from a man younger than 35 in good health. The material sequenced was naive CD8+ T cells sorted from blood. This chain uses TRBV30 with TRBJ2-5; D is undetermined. Written as DNA, the CDR3 is TGTGCCTGGAGTTTAGAAGGTTCAGAGACCCAGTACTTC. Translated, it gives CAWSLEGSETQYF.